Listed below are T cell receptor beta chains from one sample, sequenced in a study of Ad26.COV2.S vaccination and SARS-CoV-2 variants. Produced via immunoSEQ multiplex PCR; TCRdb's table is partial and in-frame only. This repertoire shows over 400,000 clones, 80% to 95% found once; its top ten account for roughly 1.7%. Sequences were derived from peripheral blood, sampled in a trial of Ad26.COV2.S vaccine versus placebo. The source is a person between 18 and 59 years old who received the Ad26.COV2.S COVID-19 vaccine or a placebo. Each CDR3 is given with its conserved first and last residue. The order of the fields is V gene, J gene, CDR3 protein.

>TRBV4-2|TRBJ1-1
CASSPSTATEAFF
>TRBV10-3|TRBJ1-5
CAISASGNNQPQHF
>TRBV5-6|TRBJ1-5
CASSFSPKNQPQHF
>TRBV27|TRBJ1-1
CASSLYGTGGARLWVRAFF
>TRBV3-1/TRBV3-2|TRBJ1-3
CASSQFLRRDRAGGNTIYF
>TRBV6-5|TRBJ2-1
CASSRQGASYNEQFF
>TRBV28|TRBJ1-1
CASSSGWTTEAFF
>TRBV12-5|TRBJ2-1
CARSGVRNEQFF
>TRBV7-2|TRBJ1-2
CASSSASQGYGYTF
>TRBV6-6|TRBJ1-4
CASSWGQMNEKLFF
>TRBV29-1|TRBJ2-5
CSVLGGARETQYF
>TRBV7-2|TRBJ2-7
CASSVSGGGYEQYF
>TRBV4-3|TRBJ1-5
CASSQVWAGDQPQHF
>TRBV19|TRBJ1-2
CASSPSRGAAVFYGYTF
>TRBV6-5|TRBJ1-1
CASRRQGMMNTEAFF
>TRBV7-2|TRBJ2-7
CASSLVLGAPLYEQYF
>TRBV14|TRBJ2-3
CASSHYGQGAGDTQYF
>TRBV7-2|TRBJ2-3
CASSLRFLSSGGLTDTQYF
>TRBV7-2|TRBJ2-3
CASSSPPGLATDTQYF
>TRBV28|TRBJ2-1
CASSPLREQFF
>TRBV13|TRBJ2-3
CASSYPGTSGFSDTQYF
>TRBV4-3|TRBJ2-2
CASSHLGRRGFSTGELFF
>TRBV6-5|TRBJ1-5
CASRGGRDQPQHF
>TRBV5-1|TRBJ1-4
CASSRDRVATNEKLFF
>TRBV29-1|TRBJ1-2
CSVEPRQGWNGYTF
>TRBV12-3/TRBV12-4|TRBJ2-7
CASRDEPYEQYF
>TRBV4-1|TRBJ1-1
CASRDRASNTEAFF
>TRBV4-1|TRBJ1-1
CASSQPYGQGNTEAFF
>TRBV5-6|TRBJ1-2
CASSSTTYRVSNYGYTF
>TRBV3-1/TRBV3-2|TRBJ1-1
CASSQEVQGFGTEAFF
>TRBV11-2|TRBJ2-7
CASSQPTGTSGYEQYF
>TRBV3-1/TRBV3-2|TRBJ2-7
CASSQGPYLGQGHF
>TRBV2|TRBJ1-5
CASGDNQPQHF
>TRBV7-9|TRBJ1-2
CASSLVPQDLYGYTF
>TRBV18|TRBJ2-7
CASSSATALSYEQYF
>TRBV7-2|TRBJ1-4
CASSYDPGFNEKLFF
>TRBV7-9|TRBJ2-7
CASSLGTVYEQYF
>TRBV30|TRBJ1-1
CAWSFWDRDGTEAFF
>TRBV27|TRBJ2-3
CATRLAGGDTQYF
>TRBV30|TRBJ2-5
CAWSGALGGWETQYF
>TRBV9|TRBJ1-2
CASSVGAGDRYYGYTF
>TRBV19|TRBJ2-7
CASSMVIESSPYEQYF
>TRBV18|TRBJ1-1
CASSPQVEGANTEAFF
>TRBV7-2|TRBJ2-7
CASSAPFTYEQYF
>TRBV9|TRBJ2-5
CASSGLGLPQETQYF
>TRBV18|TRBJ2-1
CASSPAGAEFDNEQFF
>TRBV7-9|TRBJ2-3
CASSLDRFTDTQYF
>TRBV5-1|TRBJ2-5
CASSLAPGLAETQYF
>TRBV20-1|TRBJ2-5
CSARDRETQYF
>TRBV7-9|TRBJ2-7
CASSLGTVTYEQYF
>TRBV18|TRBJ2-1
CASSPDRANEQFF
>TRBV29-1|TRBJ2-1
CSASPNGGSEQFF
>TRBV2|TRBJ2-7
CASGRTYSSYEQYF
>TRBV5-6|TRBJ1-3
CASSLILSSGSYSGNTIYF
>TRBV7-9|TRBJ1-5
CASSAGVNQPQHF
>TRBV19|TRBJ1-6
CASSIQGAGSNSPLHF
>TRBV6-5|TRBJ1-2
CASGTGNYGYTF
>TRBV7-6|TRBJ2-3
CASSLVGGGADTQYF